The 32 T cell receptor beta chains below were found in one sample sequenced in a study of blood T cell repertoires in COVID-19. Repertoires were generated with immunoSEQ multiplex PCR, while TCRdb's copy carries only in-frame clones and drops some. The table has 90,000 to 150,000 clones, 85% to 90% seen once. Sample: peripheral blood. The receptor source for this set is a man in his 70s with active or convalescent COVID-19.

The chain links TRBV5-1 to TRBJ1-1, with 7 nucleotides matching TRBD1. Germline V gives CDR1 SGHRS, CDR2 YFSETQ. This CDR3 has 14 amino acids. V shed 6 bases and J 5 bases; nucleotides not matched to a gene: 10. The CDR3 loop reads CASNTGTVGTEAFF. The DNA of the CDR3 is TGCGCCAGCAACACCGGGACAGTAGGAACTGAAGCTTTCTTT. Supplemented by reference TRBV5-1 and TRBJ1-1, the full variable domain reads KAGVTQTPRYLIKTRGQQVTLSCSPISGHRSVSWYQQTPGQGLQFLFEYFSETQRNKGNFPGRFSGRQFSNSRSEMNVSTLELGDSALYLCASNTGTVGTEAFFGQGTRLTVV.

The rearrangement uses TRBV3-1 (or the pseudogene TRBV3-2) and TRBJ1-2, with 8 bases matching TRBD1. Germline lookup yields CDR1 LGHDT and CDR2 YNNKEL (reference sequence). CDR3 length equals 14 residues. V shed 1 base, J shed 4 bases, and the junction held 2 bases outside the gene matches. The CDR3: CASSQGQGPYGYTF. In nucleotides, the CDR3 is TGTGCCAGCAGCCAAGGACAGGGGCCCTATGGCTACACCTTC.

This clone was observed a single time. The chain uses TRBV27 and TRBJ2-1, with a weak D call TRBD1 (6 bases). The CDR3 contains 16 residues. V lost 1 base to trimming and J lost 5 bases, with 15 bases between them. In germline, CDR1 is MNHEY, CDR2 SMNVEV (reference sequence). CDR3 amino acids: CASSLYGTTTNNEQFF. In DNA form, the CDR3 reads TGTGCCAGCAGTTTATACGGGACAACCACCAACAATGAGCAGTTCTTC.

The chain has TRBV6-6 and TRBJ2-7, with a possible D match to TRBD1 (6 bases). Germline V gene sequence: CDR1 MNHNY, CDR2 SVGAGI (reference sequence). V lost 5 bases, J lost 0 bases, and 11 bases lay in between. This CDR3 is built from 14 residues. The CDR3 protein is CASSPGQNSYEQYF. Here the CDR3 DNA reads TGTGCCAGCAGTCCTGGACAGAACTCCTACGAGCAGTACTTC.

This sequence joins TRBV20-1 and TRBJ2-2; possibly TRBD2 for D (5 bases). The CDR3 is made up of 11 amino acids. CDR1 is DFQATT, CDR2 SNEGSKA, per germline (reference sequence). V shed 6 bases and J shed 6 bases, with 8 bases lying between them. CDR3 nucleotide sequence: TGCAGTGCGCCCGGGGCCGGGGAGCTGTTTTTT. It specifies CSAPGAGELFF.

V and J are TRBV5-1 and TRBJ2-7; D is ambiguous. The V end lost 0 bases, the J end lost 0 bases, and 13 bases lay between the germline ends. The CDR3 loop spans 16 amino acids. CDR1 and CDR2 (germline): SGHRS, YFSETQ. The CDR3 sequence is CASSLGPGGDSYEQYF. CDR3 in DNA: TGCGCCAGCAGCTTGGGCCCGGGTGGAGACTCCTACGAGCAGTACTTC.

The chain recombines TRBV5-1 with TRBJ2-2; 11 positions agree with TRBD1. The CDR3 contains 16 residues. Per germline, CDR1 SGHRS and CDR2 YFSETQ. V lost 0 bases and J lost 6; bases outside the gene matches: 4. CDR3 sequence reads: CASSLGVGQGAGELFF. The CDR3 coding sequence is TGCGCCAGCAGCTTGGGCGTGGGACAGGGGGCCGGGGAGCTGTTTTTT.

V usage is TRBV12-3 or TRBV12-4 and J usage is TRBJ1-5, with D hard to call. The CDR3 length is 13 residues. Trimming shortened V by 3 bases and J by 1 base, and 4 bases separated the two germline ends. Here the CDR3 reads CASSFLSNQPQHF. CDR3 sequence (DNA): TGTGCCAGCAGTTTTCTGAGCAATCAGCCCCAGCATTTT.

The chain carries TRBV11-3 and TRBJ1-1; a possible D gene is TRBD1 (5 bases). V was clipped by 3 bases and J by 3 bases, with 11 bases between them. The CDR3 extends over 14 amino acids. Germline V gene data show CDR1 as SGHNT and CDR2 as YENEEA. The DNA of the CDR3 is TGTGCCAGCAGCTTGGGGGGGGTGGACACTGAAGCTTTCTTT. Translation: CASSLGGVDTEAFF.

In nucleotides, the CDR3 is TGTGCCAGCAGCTTAGGGCCAGACAGGGGCACAGATACGCAGTATTTT. It specifies CASSLGPDRGTDTQYF. J is TRBJ2-3 and V is TRBV5-6, with 7 bases that match TRBD1. Unmatched junction bases numbered 7, after V lost 2 bases and J lost 1 base. This CDR3 is built from 16 residues. The germline V gene has CDR1 SGHDT and CDR2 YYEEEE.

As DNA, the CDR3 is TGTGCCACCTTGGACTCGACTAGCGGGAGCGAGACCCAGTACTTC. Translated: CATLDSTSGSETQYF. This rearrangement joins TRBV10-3 to TRBJ2-5, with 12 bases lining up with TRBD2. Germline CDR1 is ENHRY and CDR2 is SYGVKD. This CDR3 is built from 15 residues. The ends lost 10 bases at V and 5 bases at J; junction bases unmatched: 11.

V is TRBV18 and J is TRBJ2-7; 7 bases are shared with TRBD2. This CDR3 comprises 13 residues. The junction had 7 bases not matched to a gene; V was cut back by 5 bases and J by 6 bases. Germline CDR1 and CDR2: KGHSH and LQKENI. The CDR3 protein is CASSLSSGGEQYF. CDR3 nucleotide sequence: TGTGCCAGCTCATTGAGCTCGGGGGGCGAGCAGTACTTC. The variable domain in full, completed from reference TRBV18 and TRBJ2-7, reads NAGVMQNPRHLVRRRGQEARLRCSPMKGHSHVYWYRQLPEEGLKFMVYLQKENIIDESGMPKERFSAEFPKEGPSILRIQQVVRGDSAAYFCASSLSSGGEQYFGPGTRLTVT.

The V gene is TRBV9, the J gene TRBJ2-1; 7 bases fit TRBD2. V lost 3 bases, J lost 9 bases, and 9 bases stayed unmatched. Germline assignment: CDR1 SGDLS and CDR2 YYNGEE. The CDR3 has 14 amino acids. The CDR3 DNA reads TGTGCCAGCAGCGAGACTAGCCGGCGGACTGAGCAGTTCTTC. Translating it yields CASSETSRRTEQFF. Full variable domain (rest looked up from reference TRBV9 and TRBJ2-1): DSGVTQTPKHLITATGQRVTLRCSPRSGDLSVYWYQQSLDQGLQFLIQYYNGEERAKGNILERFSAQQFPDLHSELNLSSLELGDSALYFCASSETSRRTEQFFGPGTRLTVL.

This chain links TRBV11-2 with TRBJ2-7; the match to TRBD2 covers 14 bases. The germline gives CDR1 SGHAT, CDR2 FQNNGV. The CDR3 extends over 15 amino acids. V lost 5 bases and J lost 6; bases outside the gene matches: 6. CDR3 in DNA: TGTGCCAGCAGCCAACCGGGACTAGCGGGAGCCGAGCAGTACTTC. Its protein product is CASSQPGLAGAEQYF.

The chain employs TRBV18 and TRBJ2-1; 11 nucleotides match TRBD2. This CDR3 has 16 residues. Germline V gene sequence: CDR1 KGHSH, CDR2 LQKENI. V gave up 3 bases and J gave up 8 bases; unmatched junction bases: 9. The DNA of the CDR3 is TGTGCCAGCTCACCGCGACTAGCGGGAACGTTGTATGAGCAGTTCTTC. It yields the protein CASSPRLAGTLYEQFF.

CDR3 sequence reads: CASTIGRDNYGYTF. CDR3 coding DNA: TGTGCCAGCACCATCGGACGGGATAACTATGGCTACACCTTC. This rearrangement joins TRBV28 to TRBJ1-2; unclear D gene. The V end was cut by 7 bases, the J end by 1 base, with 13 bases between. The CDR3 spans 14 residues. Germline-derived CDR1 and CDR2 are MDHEN and SYDVKM.

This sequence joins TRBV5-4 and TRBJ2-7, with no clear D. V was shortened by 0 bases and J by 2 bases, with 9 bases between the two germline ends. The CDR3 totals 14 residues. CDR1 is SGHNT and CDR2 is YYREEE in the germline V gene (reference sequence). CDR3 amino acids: CASSLALRAYEQYF. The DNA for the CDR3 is TGTGCCAGCAGCTTGGCCTTGCGCGCCTACGAGCAGTACTTC. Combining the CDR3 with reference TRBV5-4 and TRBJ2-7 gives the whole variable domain ETGVTQSPTHLIKTRGQQVTLRCSSQSGHNTVSWYQQALGQGPQFIFQYYREEENGRGNFPPRFSGLQFPNYSSELNVNALELDDSALYLCASSLALRAYEQYFGPGTRLTVT.

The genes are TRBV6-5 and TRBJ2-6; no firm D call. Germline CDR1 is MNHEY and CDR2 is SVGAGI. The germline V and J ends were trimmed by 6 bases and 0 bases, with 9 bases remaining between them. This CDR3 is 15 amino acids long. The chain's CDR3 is CASSRSFSGANVLTF. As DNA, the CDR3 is TGTGCCAGCAGCCGCAGTTTCTCTGGGGCCAACGTCCTGACTTTC.

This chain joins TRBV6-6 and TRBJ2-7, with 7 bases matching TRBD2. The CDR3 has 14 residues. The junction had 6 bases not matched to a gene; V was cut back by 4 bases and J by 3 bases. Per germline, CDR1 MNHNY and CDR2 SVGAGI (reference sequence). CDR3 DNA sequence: TGTGCCAGCAGTTTCGGGACTAATAACTACGAGCAGTACTTC. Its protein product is CASSFGTNNYEQYF.

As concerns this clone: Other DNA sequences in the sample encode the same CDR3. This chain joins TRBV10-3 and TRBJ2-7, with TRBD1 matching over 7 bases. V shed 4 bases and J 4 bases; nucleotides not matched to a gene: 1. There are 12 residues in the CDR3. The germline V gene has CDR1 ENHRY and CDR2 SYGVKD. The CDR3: CAISGQGYEQYF. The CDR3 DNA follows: TGTGCCATCAGTGGACAGGGATACGAGCAGTACTTC.

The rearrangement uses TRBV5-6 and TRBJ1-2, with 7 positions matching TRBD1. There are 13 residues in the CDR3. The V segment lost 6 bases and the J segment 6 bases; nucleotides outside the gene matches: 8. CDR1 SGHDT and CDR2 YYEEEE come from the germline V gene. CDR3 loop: CASTLRGENGYTF. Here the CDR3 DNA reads TGTGCCAGCACTCTCAGGGGGGAGAATGGCTACACCTTC.

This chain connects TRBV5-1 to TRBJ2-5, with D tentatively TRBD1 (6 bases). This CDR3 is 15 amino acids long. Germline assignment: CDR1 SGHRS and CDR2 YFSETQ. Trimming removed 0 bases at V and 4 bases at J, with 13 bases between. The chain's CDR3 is CASSLEVGRGETQYF. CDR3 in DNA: TGCGCCAGCAGCTTGGAAGTTGGCAGGGGAGAGACCCAGTACTTC. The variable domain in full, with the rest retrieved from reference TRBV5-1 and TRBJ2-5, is KAGVTQTPRYLIKTRGQQVTLSCSPISGHRSVSWYQQTPGQGLQFLFEYFSETQRNKGNFPGRFSGRQFSNSRSEMNVSTLELGDSALYLCASSLEVGRGETQYFGPGTRLLVL.

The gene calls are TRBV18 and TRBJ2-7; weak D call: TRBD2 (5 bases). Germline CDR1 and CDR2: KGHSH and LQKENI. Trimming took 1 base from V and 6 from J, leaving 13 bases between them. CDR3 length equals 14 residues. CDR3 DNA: TGTGCCAGCTCACCACGGGAGCCCGCTATCGAGCAGTACTTC. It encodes CASSPREPAIEQYF.

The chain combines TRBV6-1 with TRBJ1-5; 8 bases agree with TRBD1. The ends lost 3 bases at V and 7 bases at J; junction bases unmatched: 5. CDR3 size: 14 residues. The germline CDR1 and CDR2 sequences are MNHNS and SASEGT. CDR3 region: CASSETGERQPQHF. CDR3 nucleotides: TGTGCCAGCAGTGAGACAGGGGAGAGACAGCCCCAGCATTTT.

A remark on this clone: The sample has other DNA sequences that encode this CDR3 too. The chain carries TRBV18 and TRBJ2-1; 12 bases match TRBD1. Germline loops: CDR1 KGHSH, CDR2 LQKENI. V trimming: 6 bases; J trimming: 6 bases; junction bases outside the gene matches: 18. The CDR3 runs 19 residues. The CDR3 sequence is CASSPAGTGGFVGRNEQFF. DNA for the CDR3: TGTGCCAGCTCGCCAGCCGGGACAGGGGGCTTTGTAGGTCGCAATGAGCAGTTCTTC.

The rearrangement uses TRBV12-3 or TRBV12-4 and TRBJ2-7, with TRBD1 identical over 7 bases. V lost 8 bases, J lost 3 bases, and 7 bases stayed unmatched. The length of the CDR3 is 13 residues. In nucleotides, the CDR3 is TGTGCCAGCTCGGGACAGAGGTTCTACGAGCAGTACTTC. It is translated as CASSGQRFYEQYF.

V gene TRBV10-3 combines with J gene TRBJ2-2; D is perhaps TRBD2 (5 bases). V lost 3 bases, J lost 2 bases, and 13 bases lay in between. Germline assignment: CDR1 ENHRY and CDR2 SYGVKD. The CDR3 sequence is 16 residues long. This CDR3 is CAISESKRPNTGELFF. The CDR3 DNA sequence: TGTGCCATCAGTGAATCCAAGCGGCCTAACACCGGGGAGCTGTTTTTT.

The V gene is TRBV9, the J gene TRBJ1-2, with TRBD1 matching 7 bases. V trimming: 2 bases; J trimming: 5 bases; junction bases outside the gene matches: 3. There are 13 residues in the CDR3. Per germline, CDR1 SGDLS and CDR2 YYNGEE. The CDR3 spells CASSVTGEYGYTF. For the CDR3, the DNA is TGTGCCAGCAGCGTTACAGGGGAGTATGGCTACACCTTC.

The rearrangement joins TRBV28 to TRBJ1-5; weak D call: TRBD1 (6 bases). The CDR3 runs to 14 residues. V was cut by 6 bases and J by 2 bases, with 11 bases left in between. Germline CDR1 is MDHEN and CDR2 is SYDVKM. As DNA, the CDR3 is TGTGCCAGCAGGGAGAACAGGGGCAATCAGCCCCAGCATTTT. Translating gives CASRENRGNQPQHF. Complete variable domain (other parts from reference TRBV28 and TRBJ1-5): DVKVTQSSRYLVKRTGEKVFLECVQDMDHENMFWYRQDPGLGLRLIYFSYDVKMKEKGDIPEGYSVSREKKERFSLILESASTNQTSMYLCASRENRGNQPQHFGDGTRLSIL.

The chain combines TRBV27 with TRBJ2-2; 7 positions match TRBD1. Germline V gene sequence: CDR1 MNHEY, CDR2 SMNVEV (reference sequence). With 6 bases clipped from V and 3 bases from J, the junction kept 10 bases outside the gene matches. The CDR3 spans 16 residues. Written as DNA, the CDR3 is TGTGCCAGCAGGCCCTCCCGGGACAGTTACACCGGGGAGCTGTTTTTT. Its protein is CASRPSRDSYTGELFF.

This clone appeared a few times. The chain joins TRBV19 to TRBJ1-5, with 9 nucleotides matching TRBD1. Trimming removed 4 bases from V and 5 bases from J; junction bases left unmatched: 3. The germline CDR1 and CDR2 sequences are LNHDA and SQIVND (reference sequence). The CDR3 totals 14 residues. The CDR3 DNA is TGTGCCAGTAGTACGGGACAGGGATATCAGCCCCAGCATTTT. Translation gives CASSTGQGYQPQHF. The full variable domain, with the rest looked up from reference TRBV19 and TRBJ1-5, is DGGITQSPKYLFRKEGQNVTLSCEQNLNHDAMYWYRQDPGQGLRLIYYSQIVNDFQKGDIAEGYSVSREKKESFPLTVTSAQKNPTAFYLCASSTGQGYQPQHFGDGTRLSIL.

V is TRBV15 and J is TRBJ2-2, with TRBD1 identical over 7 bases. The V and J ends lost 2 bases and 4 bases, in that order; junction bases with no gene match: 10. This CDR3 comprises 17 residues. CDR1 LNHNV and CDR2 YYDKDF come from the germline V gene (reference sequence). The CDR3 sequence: CATSRPGQTKPTGELFF. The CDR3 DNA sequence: TGTGCCACCAGCAGACCGGGACAGACAAAACCCACCGGGGAGCTGTTTTTT.